The TCR beta chain described here comes from a study of shared clonotypes between healthy human individuals. About the study: CD4 naive cells filled three plates per donor, CD4 memory three, CD8 naive two and CD8 memory one.

A split of CD4+ cells into CD45RA+ naive and CD45RA-negative memory subsets was performed. Researchers ran the assay at a deep level. Sequencing was performed with immunoSEQ multiplex PCR; in TCRdb, only in-frame clones are kept and a portion is missing. The sample carries millions of clones, about 92% recorded once. The sequence derives from a man between 18 and 29 years old in good health. Sequenced: naive CD4+ T cells sorted from blood. Subset of the sample: CD45RA+ positively selected.

This chain's CDR3 is CASSFNHYTQETQYF. For the CDR3, the DNA is TGTGCCAGCAGCTTCAACCACTATACCCAAGAGACCCAGTACTTC. This chain connects TRBV7-9 to TRBJ2-5; D remains ambiguous. Germline V gives CDR1 SEHNR, CDR2 FQNEAQ (reference sequence). The CDR3 spans 15 residues. V lost 3 bases and J lost 1, with 12 bases in between.